These T cell receptor beta chains were read from a single sample in a study of vaccination and CD4 T cells after COVID-19. These receptors are not linked to any known antigen. Via MiXCR, TCRdb re-called the PCR reads, giving one row per CDR3 protein. The sample gives roughly 19,000 distinct CDR3 sequences, roughly 50% of which show up once; just under 2.5% is in the top ten. The specimen comprised CD4+ T cells from blood, cultured in vitro, sampled after SARS-CoV-2 vaccination. Every receptor here comes from a human donor who had recovered from COVID-19. Both conserved end residues are part of each CDR3. The D gene is left open where the match is weak. Size is omitted from some rows. Given values are once, few, many or a class for expanded clones.

J gene: TRBJ1-1; clone size: -; D gene: -; V gene: TRBV4-1; CDR3 DNA: TGCGCCAGCAGCGGAAGGACCGAAGCCACTGAAGCTTTCTTT; CDR3 protein: CASSGRTEATEAFF
J gene: TRBJ2-1; clone size: -; D gene: TRBD2; V gene: TRBV11-3; CDR3 DNA: TGTGCCAGCAGCCCAGGACTAGCGGGGAACAATGAGCAGTTCTTC; CDR3 protein: CASSPGLAGNNEQFF
J gene: TRBJ1-1; clone size: -; D gene: -; V gene: TRBV2; CDR3 DNA: TGTGCCAGCAGCACTGACCGGGTCATGGGGGAAGCTTTCTTT; CDR3 protein: CASSTDRVMGEAFF
J gene: TRBJ1-2; clone size: -; D gene: -; V gene: TRBV7-9; CDR3 DNA: TGTGCCAGCAGCCTGCGGGACACCTCCCCACTATTC; CDR3 protein: CASSLRDTSPLF
J gene: TRBJ1-1; clone size: few; D gene: TRBD1; V gene: TRBV6-1; CDR3 DNA: TGTGCCAGCAGTGACCGGGACAGGGGGACGTCTTTCTTT; CDR3 protein: CASSDRDRGTSFF
J gene: TRBJ2-1; clone size: few; D gene: -; V gene: TRBV28; CDR3 DNA: TGTGCCAGCAGTGAAACCTATGAGCAGTTCTTC; CDR3 protein: CASSETYEQFF
J gene: TRBJ1-5; clone size: -; D gene: -; V gene: TRBV20-1; CDR3 DNA: TGCAGTGCTAGAGCGGTGAGGGCCCCTAGTAGCAATCAGCCCCAGCATTTT; CDR3 protein: CSARAVRAPSSNQPQHF
J gene: TRBJ2-7; clone size: -; D gene: -; V gene: TRBV7-2; CDR3 DNA: TGTGCCAGCAGCTTAGAACCAGGGGTGAGCTCCTACGAGCAGTACTTC; CDR3 protein: CASSLEPGVSSYEQYF
J gene: TRBJ2-3; clone size: few; D gene: -; V gene: TRBV19; CDR3 DNA: TGTGCAACTAGCCCTTACACAGATAGGCAGTATTTT; CDR3 protein: CATSPYTDRQYF
J gene: TRBJ1-4; clone size: -; D gene: -; V gene: TRBV15; CDR3 DNA: TGTGCCACCAGCAGACCAGGGGCTACGGTGGAAAAACTGTTTTTT; CDR3 protein: CATSRPGATVEKLFF
J gene: TRBJ1-2; clone size: -; D gene: -; V gene: TRBV7-3; CDR3 DNA: TGTGCCAGCAGCCTCTCTCCAGACTCGTATGGCTACACCTTC; CDR3 protein: CASSLSPDSYGYTF
J gene: TRBJ1-6; clone size: once; D gene: -; V gene: TRBV7-3; CDR3 DNA: TGTGCCAGCAGCTTAGGGGGAACTTCACCCCTCCACTTT; CDR3 protein: CASSLGGTSPLHF
J gene: TRBJ2-6; clone size: -; D gene: -; V gene: TRBV2; CDR3 DNA: TGTGCCAGCAGTGAGAAGGGGTTGGGGGCCAACGTCCTGACTTTC; CDR3 protein: CASSEKGLGANVLTF
J gene: TRBJ2-2; clone size: -; D gene: TRBD1; V gene: TRBV7-9; CDR3 DNA: TGTGCCAGCAGCGTTGACAGGGGGCCCGGGGAGCTGTTTTTT; CDR3 protein: CASSVDRGPGELFF
J gene: TRBJ1-5; clone size: -; D gene: -; V gene: TRBV29-1; CDR3 DNA: TGCAGCGTTGCTGGGGCGAATCAGCCCCAGCATTTT; CDR3 protein: CSVAGANQPQHF